This paragraph covers one TCR beta chain sequence. The antigen remains unidentified. This record comes from a study of cytomegalovirus exposure and HLA in healthy donors. General observations from the study: Overall, around 160 TCR beta chains were annotated as cytomegalovirus-associated.

Primers for the PCR totalled 60 Vbeta and 13 Jbeta. TCRdb's copy holds only in-frame clones and misses some; the assay was immunoSEQ multiplex PCR. The repertoire holds more than 50,000 clones, with approximately 71% as singletons. Looked up from germline, CDR1 is SGHRS and CDR2 is YFSETQ. The CDR3 consists of 15 residues. With V trimmed by 5 bases and J by 2 bases, 5 bases remained unmatched. The sample was PBMCs. This receptor was taken from a middle-aged man in good health and CMV-seropositive. The V call is TRBV5-1, the J call TRBJ2-2; 8 bases align to TRBD2. CDR3 amino acids: CASRAGGTNTGELFF. CDR3 bases: TGCGCCAGCAGGGCGGGGGGCACTAACACCGGGGAGCTGTTTTTT.